This T cell receptor beta chain emerged from a study of T cell responses to AZD1222 COVID-19 vaccine. Study results and limitations: Reportedly, close to half of spike-specific TCRs are directed against unmutated variant regions.

The repertoire was sequenced with immunoSEQ multiplex PCR; TCRdb's copy has only in-frame clones and lacks some. This table holds around 65,000 clones, around 82% found once. CDR3 length: 12 residues. Deletions cut 5 bases from V and 6 bases from J, with 10 bases between. In germline, CDR1 is SGHTA, CDR2 FQGNSA. This clone was picked up many times. Its antigen remains unknown. The specimen was peripheral blood, collected 28 days after the second AZD1222 dose. This TCR was sampled from an adult who received the AZD1222 COVID-19 vaccine. The chain links TRBV7-2 to TRBJ1-2, with D unresolved. In DNA form, the CDR3 reads TGTGCCAGCAGCCCCCGAAGCGATGGCTACACCTTC. Protein product: CASSPRSDGYTF.